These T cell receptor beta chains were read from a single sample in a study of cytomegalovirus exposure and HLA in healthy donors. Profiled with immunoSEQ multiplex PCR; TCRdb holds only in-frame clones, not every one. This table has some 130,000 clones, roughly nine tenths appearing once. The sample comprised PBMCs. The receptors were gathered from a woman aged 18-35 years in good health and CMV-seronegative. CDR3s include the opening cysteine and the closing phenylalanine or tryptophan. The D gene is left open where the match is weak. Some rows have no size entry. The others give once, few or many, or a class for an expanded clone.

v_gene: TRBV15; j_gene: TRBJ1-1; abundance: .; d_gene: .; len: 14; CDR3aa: CATSRATDSTEAFF; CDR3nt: TGTGCCACCAGCAGAGCTACTGACAGCACTGAAGCTTTCTTT
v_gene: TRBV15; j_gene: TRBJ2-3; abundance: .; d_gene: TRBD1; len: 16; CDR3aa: CATSRDHGTGRGTQYF; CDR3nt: TGTGCCACCAGCAGAGATCACGGGACAGGGCGCGGTACGCAGTATTTT
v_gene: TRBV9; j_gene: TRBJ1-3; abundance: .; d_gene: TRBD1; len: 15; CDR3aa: CASSPQTGDGNTIYF; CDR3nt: TGTGCCAGCAGCCCACAAACAGGGGACGGAAACACCATATATTTT
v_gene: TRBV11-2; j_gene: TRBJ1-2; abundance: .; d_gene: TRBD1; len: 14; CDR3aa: CASRGGDRLYGYTF; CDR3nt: TGTGCCAGCAGGGGGGGGGACAGGCTTTATGGCTACACCTTC
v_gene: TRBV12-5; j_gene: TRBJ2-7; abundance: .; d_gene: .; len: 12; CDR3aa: CASGDFSYEQYF; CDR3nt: TGTGCTAGCGGGGATTTCTCCTACGAGCAGTACTTC
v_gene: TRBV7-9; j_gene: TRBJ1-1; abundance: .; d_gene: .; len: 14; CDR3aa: CASSEPPGNTEAFF; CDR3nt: TGTGCCAGCAGCGAGCCTCCAGGGAACACTGAAGCTTTCTTT
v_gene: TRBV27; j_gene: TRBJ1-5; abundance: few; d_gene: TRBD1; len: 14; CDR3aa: CASSLDRGYQPQHF; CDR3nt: TGTGCCAGCAGTTTAGACAGGGGCTACCAGCCCCAGCATTTT
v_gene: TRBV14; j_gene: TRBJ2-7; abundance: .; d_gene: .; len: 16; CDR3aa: CASSLRDPSRGHEQYF; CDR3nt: TGTGCCAGCAGCCTTCGGGACCCCTCCAGGGGCCACGAGCAGTACTTC
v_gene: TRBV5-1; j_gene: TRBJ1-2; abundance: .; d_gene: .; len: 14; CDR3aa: CASSGGPANYGYTF; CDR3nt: TGCGCCAGCAGCGGCGGGCCAGCTAACTATGGCTACACCTTC
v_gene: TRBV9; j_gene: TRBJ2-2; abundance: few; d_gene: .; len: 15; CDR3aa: CASSVTAVWTGELFF; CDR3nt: TGTGCCAGCAGCGTTACCGCAGTATGGACCGGGGAGCTGTTTTTT
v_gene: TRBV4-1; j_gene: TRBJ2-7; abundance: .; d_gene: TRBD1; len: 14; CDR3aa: CASSPRDRVYEQYF; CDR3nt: TGCGCCAGCAGCCCCCGGGACAGAGTCTACGAGCAGTACTTC
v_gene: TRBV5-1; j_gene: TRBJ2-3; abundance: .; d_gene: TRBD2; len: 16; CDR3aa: CASSFFTSGGTDTQYF; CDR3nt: TGCGCCAGCAGCTTTTTTACTAGCGGGGGGACAGATACGCAGTATTTT
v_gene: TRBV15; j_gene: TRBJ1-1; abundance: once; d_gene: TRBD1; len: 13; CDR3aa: CATEQGARTEAFF; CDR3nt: TGTGCCACCGAGCAGGGGGCCAGAACTGAAGCTTTCTTT
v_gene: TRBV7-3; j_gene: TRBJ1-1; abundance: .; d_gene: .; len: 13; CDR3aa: CASSLEAGSEAFF; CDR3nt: TGTGCCAGCAGCTTAGAGGCAGGGTCTGAAGCTTTCTTT
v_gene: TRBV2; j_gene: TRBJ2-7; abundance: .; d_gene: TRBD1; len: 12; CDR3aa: CASRATGDEQYF; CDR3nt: TGTGCCAGCAGAGCCACAGGGGACGAGCAGTACTTC
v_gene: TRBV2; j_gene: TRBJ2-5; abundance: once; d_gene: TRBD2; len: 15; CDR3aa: CASSDVASGGATQYF; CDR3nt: TGTGCCAGCAGTGATGTGGCTAGCGGGGGGGCGACCCAGTACTTC
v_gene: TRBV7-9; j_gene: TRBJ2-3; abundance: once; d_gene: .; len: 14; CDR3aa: CASSLASGTDTQYF; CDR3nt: TGTGCCAGCAGCTTAGCTTCAGGGACAGATACGCAGTATTTT
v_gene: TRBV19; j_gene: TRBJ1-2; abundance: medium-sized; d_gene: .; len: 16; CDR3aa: CASSPHRGVANYGYTF; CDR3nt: TGTGCCAGTAGTCCGCACCGCGGAGTAGCTAACTATGGCTACACCTTC
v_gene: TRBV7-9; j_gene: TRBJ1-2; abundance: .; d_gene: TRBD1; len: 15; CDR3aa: CASSFRDRANYGYTF; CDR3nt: TGTGCCAGCAGCTTCCGGGACAGGGCTAACTATGGCTACACCTTC
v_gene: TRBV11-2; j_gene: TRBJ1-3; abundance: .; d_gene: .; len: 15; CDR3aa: CASSLDPRSGNTIYF; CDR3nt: TGTGCCAGCAGCTTAGATCCCCGCTCTGGAAACACCATATATTTT
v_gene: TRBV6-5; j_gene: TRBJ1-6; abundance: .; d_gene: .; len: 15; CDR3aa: CASSYEGRPHSPLHF; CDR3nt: TGTGCCAGCAGTTACGAGGGCAGGCCGCATTCACCCCTCCACTTT
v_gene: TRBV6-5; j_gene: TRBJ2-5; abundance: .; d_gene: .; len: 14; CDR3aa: CASSPRGTQETQYF; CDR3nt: TGTGCCAGCAGCCCTAGGGGAACCCAAGAGACCCAGTACTTC
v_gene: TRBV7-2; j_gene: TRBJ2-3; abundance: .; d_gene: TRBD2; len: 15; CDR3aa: CASSLGISGGDTQYF; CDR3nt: TGTGCCAGCAGCTTAGGGATTAGCGGGGGAGATACGCAGTATTTT
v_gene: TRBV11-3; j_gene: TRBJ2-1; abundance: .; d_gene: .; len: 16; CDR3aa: CASSQGGARVHDEQFF; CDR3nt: TGTGCCAGCAGCCAAGGGGGGGCGAGAGTTCACGATGAGCAGTTCTTC
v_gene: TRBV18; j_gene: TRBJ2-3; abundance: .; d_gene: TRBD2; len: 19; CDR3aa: CASSPPQGGIAGGTDTQYF; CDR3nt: TGTGCCAGCTCACCACCGCAGGGTGGGATAGCGGGGGGCACAGATACGCAGTATTTT
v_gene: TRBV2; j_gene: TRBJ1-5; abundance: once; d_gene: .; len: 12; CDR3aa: CASKRGSQPQHF; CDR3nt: TGTGCCAGCAAAAGAGGGAGTCAGCCCCAGCATTTT
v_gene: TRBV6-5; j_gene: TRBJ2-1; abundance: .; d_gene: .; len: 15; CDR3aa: CASSYSISGDNEQFF; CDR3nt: TGTGCCAGCAGTTACTCGATCTCGGGGGACAATGAGCAGTTCTTC
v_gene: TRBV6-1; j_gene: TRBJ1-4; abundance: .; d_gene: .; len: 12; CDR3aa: CASSETGEKLFF; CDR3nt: TGTGCCAGCAGTGAAACTGGTGAAAAACTGTTTTTT
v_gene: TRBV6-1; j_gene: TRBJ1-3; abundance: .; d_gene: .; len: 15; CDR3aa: CASRAPQYSGNTIYF; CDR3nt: TGTGCCAGCAGAGCGCCCCAATACTCTGGAAACACCATATATTTT
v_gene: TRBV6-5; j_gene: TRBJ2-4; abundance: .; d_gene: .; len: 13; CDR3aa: CASSYSESDIQYF; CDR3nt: TGTGCCAGCAGTTACTCTGAGAGCGACATTCAGTACTTC
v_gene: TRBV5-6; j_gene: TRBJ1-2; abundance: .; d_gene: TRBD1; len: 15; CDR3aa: CASSSPGQNFYGYTF; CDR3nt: TGTGCCAGCAGCTCCCCGGGACAGAATTTTTATGGCTACACCTTC
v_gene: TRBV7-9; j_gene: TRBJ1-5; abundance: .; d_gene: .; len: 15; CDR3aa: CASSSLRGGDQPQHF; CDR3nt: TGTGCCAGCAGCTCCCTTAGAGGGGGAGATCAGCCCCAGCATTTT
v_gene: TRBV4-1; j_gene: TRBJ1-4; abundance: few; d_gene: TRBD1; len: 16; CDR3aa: CAGTGGHPENNEKLFF; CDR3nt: TGCGCCGGGACAGGAGGGCATCCTGAGAATAATGAAAAACTGTTTTTT
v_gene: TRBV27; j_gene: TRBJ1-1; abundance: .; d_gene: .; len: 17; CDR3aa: CASSLRSWPGMNTEAFF; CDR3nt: TGTGCCAGCAGTTTAAGGTCTTGGCCAGGAATGAACACTGAAGCTTTCTTT
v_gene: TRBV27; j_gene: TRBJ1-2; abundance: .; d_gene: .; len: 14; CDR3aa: CASSMTGVSYGYTF; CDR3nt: TGTGCCAGCAGCATGACCGGGGTTAGCTATGGCTACACCTTC
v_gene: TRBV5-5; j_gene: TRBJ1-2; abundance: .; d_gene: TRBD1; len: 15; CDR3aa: CASSPGQTPNYGYTF; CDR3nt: TGTGCCAGCAGCCCGGGACAGACTCCTAACTATGGCTACACCTTC
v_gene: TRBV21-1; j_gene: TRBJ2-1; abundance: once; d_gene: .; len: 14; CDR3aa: CASSRGRGVNEQFF; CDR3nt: TGTGCCAGCAGCAGGGGCAGGGGGGTTAATGAGCAGTTCTTC
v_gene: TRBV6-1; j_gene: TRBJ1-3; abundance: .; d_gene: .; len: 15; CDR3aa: CASSARVLSGNTIYF; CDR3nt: TGTGCCAGCAGTGCGCGGGTGCTCTCTGGAAACACCATATATTTT
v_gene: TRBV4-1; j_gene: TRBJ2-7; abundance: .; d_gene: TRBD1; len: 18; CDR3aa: CASSPMTGATPSVYEQYF; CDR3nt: TGCGCCAGCAGCCCAATGACAGGGGCAACTCCGTCCGTCTACGAGCAGTACTTC
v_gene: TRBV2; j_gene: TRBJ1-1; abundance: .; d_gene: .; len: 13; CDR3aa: CASNQGLGTEAFF; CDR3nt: TGTGCCAGCAATCAGGGCCTTGGGACTGAAGCTTTCTTT
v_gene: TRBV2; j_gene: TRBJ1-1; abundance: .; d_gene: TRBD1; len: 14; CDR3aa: CASTSLTGYTEAFF; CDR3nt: TGTGCCAGCACCTCCTTGACAGGGTATACTGAAGCTTTCTTT
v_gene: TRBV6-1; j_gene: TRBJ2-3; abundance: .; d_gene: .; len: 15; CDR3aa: CASSEWGGVGDTQYF; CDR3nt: TGTGCCAGCAGTGAATGGGGCGGGGTTGGGGATACGCAGTATTTT
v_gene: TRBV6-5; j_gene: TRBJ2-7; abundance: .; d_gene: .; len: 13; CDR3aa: CASSYVDGGEQYF; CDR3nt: TGTGCCAGCAGTTACGTCGACGGAGGCGAGCAGTACTTC
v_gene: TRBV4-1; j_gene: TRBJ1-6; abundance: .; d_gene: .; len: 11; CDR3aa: CASGANSPLHF; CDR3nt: TGCGCCAGCGGGGCGAATTCACCCCTCCACTTT
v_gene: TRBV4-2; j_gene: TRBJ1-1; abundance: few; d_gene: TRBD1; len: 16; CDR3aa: CASSQEGQGDNTEAFF; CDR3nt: TGTGCCAGCAGCCAAGAAGGACAGGGCGATAACACTGAAGCTTTCTTT
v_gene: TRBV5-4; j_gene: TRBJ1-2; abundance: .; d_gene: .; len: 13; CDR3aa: CASSLRGNYGYTF; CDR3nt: TGTGCCAGCAGCCTCCGGGGGAACTATGGCTACACCTTC
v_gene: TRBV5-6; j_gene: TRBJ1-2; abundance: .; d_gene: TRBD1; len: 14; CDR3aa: CASSFGRGLGGYTF; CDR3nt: TGTGCCAGCAGCTTCGGCAGGGGGCTGGGTGGCTACACCTTC
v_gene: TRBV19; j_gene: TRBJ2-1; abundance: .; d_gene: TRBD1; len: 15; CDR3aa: CASSIWTGGHNEQFF; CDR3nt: TGTGCCAGTAGTATCTGGACAGGGGGCCACAATGAGCAGTTCTTC
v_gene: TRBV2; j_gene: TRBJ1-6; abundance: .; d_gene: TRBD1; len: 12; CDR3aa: CASTQDRGPLHF; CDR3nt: TGTGCCAGCACTCAGGACAGGGGGCCCCTCCACTTT
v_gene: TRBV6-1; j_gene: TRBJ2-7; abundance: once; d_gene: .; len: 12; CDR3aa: CASSDPIYEQYF; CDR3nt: TGTGCCAGCAGTGACCCCATTTACGAGCAGTACTTC
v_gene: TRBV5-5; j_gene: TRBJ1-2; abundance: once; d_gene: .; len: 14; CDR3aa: CASSSSDSTHGYTF; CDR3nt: TGTGCCAGCAGCTCCTCGGACAGTACCCATGGCTACACCTTC
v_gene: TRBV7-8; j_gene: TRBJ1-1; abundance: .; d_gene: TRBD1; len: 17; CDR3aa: CASSSVTGLRAAAEAFF; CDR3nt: TGTGCCAGCAGCTCCGTGACAGGGCTAAGGGCGGCGGCTGAAGCTTTCTTT
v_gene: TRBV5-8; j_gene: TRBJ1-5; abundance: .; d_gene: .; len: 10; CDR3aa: CASSSQPQHF; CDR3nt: TGTGCCTCCAGTAGCCAGCCCCAGCATTTT